This T cell receptor (beta chain) was documented in a study of control samples from healthy donors and cancer patients (dated by TCRdb to 2019 to 2021). Details on this clone: Its antigen target is currently unknown. One base away there is no much larger clone; base qualities are not given.

Reading from cysteine to phenylalanine, the CDR3 counts 14 amino acids. Of all the DNA, just the CDR3 is kept, 42 bases in frame from base 1. V is reduced by 6 bases and J by 7 bases, leaving a spacing of 18 bases between them. The germline V gene (reference sequence) supplies CDR1 MNHEY and CDR2 SMNVEV. Library method: the immunoSEQ multiplex PCR assay. The table was pulled from immuneACCESS by TCRdb, which kept in-frame rearrangements only. Such tables lose some clones; where checked, under half of the loss comes from unresolved V genes, and the rest has no known cause. For this sample there are over 80,000 clones; roughly 91% appear just once. Of the sample, about a sixth falls within the top ten clones.

Sequenced material: blood. The V and J segments used are TRBV27 and TRBJ1-2; no D gene is confidently identified. The receptor's source is a man between 25 and 39 years old in good health. The CDR3 has the sequence CASRTSTPSGGYTF. The DNA sequence reads TGTGCCAGCAGGACATCAACACCGAGTGGTGGCTACACCTTC.